The 20 T cell receptor beta chains listed next were all sequenced from one sample in a study of spatial heterogeneity in lung cancer. Each CDR3 protein is one row after TCRdb ran MiXCR on the 5' RACE reads. Here the sample spans roughly 11,000 distinct CDR3 sequences, about 4% being singletons. Time point meaning: sample taken at primary tumor resection. The starting material was PBMCs, obtained at surgery. The source of these receptors is a female donor with early-stage non-small cell lung cancer.

This clonotype was observed many times. The chain joins TRBV7-8 to TRBJ2-5, with 12 bases identical to TRBD2. J lost 0 bases, V lost 5 bases, and 7 bases had no gene match. Germline loops: CDR1 SGHVS, CDR2 FQNEAQ. The CDR3 loop spans 17 amino acids. The CDR3 DNA follows: TGTGCCAGCAGCACTAGCGGGGGGCCCATTAACCAAGAGACCCAGTACTTC. As protein: CASSTSGGPINQETQYF.

The sample holds many counts of this clonotype. CDR3 loop: CASSTDGDTQYF. CDR3 nucleotides: TGTGCCAGCAGTACGGACGGGGATACGCAGTATTTT. The gene calls are TRBV6-2 or TRBV6-3 and TRBJ2-3; the D is unclear. CDR3 length: 12 amino acids. Per germline, CDR1 MNHEY and CDR2 SVGEGT. Trimming pared 5 bases from V and 6 bases from J, leaving 9 bases between.

This clonotype has a count of ten or more. The rearrangement joins TRBV27 to TRBJ2-3; TRBD2 is a possible D gene (6 bases). Trimming took 7 bases from V and 10 from J, leaving 12 bases between them. This CDR3 region has 11 residues. CDR1 and CDR2 (germline): MNHEY, SMNVEV (reference sequence). DNA of the CDR3: TGTGCCAGCAAGGAGGGTCGAGCGCAGTATTTT. Residues: CASKEGRAQYF.

In its sample, this clonotype was seen many times. This chain uses TRBV20-1 with TRBJ2-1; TRBD1 matches 8 bases. Germline CDR1 reads DFQATT; CDR2 reads SNEGSKA (reference sequence). The CDR3 consists of 14 residues. Trimming took 6 bases from V and 0 from J; bases not matched to a gene: 4. The CDR3 DNA sequence: TGCAGTGCCTCGGGACAGGACTCCTACAATGAGCAGTTCTTC. It yields the protein CSASGQDSYNEQFF.

This clonotype was seen many times. The chain carries TRBV4-2 and TRBJ2-5, with D tentatively TRBD2 (6 bases). Trimming removed 0 bases at V and 2 bases at J, with 13 bases between. Looked up from germline, CDR1 is LGHNA and CDR2 is YNFKEQ. The CDR3 has 16 amino acids. CDR3 nucleotide sequence: TGTGCCAGCAGCCAAGATGGCGGGGCGAATCAAGAGACCCAGTACTTC. Protein: CASSQDGGANQETQYF.

Ten or more counts support this clonotype. V gene TRBV6-2 or TRBV6-3 combines with J gene TRBJ2-3; D could derive from TRBD1 or TRBD2 (6 bases each). This CDR3 region has 15 residues. Trimming took 6 bases from V and 2 from J, leaving 15 bases between them. Germline CDR1 and CDR2: MNHEY and SVGEGT. CDR3 bases: TGTGCCAGCAGACCAGAGGGGGGCCACACAGATACGCAGTATTTT. It translates to CASRPEGGHTDTQYF.

V and J are TRBV20-1 and TRBJ2-7; either TRBD1 or TRBD2 may fit D (5 bases each). Germline V gives CDR1 DFQATT, CDR2 SNEGSKA (reference sequence). V was trimmed by 5 bases and J by 0 bases, leaving 11 bases between them. This CDR3 comprises 13 residues. CDR3 in amino acids: CSAGDGSSYEQYF. DNA of the CDR3: TGCAGTGCTGGGGACGGCAGCTCCTACGAGCAGTACTTC.

This clonotype was seen repeatedly, ten times or more. The rearrangement uses TRBV20-1 and TRBJ2-5, with D possibly TRBD2 on 5 matching bases. CDR1 and CDR2 (germline): DFQATT, SNEGSKA (reference sequence). The ends were cut back, 3 bases at V and 8 bases at J, with 10 bases in the middle. The CDR3 length is 11 residues. DNA of the CDR3: TGCAGTGCTAGTGCCGGGGTCACCCAGTACTTC. The encoded protein is CSASAGVTQYF.

The chain couples TRBV10-2 to TRBJ2-3; a possible D gene is TRBD1 (5 bases). Germline CDR1 is WSHSY and CDR2 is SAAADI. The CDR3 totals 11 residues. V lost 8 bases, J lost 3 bases, and 6 bases lay in between. CDR3 residues: CASGATDTQYF. In DNA form, the CDR3 reads TGCGCCAGCGGGGCGACAGATACGCAGTATTTT.

This clonotype has a count of ten or more. This chain joins TRBV7-2 and TRBJ2-3; tentative D call: TRBD2 (6 bases). The V and J ends lost 2 bases and 2 bases respectively, with 11 bases between them. Germline V gives CDR1 SGHTA, CDR2 FQGNSA. The CDR3 has 15 amino acids. The CDR3, as DNA: TGTGCCAGCAGCTTAACGGGAGCGCACACAGATACGCAGTATTTT. Its translation: CASSLTGAHTDTQYF.

The chain joins TRBV28 to TRBJ2-7; D may be TRBD2 (6 bases). The length of the CDR3 is 16 residues. Trimming pared 7 bases from V and 2 bases from J, leaving 21 bases between. Germline assignment: CDR1 MDHEN and CDR2 SYDVKM. CDR3 region: CASTYIRASGAYEQYF. CDR3 nucleotide sequence: TGTGCCAGCACCTATATTCGGGCTTCGGGGGCCTACGAGCAGTACTTC.

This clonotype was recorded at least ten times. This chain connects TRBV5-4 to TRBJ2-2, with a possible D match to TRBD1 (6 bases). Looked up from germline, CDR1 is SGHNT and CDR2 is YYREEE (reference sequence). The CDR3 loop spans 16 amino acids. V lost 0 bases, J lost 6 bases, and 15 bases lay in between. This CDR3 reads CASSLEDLGAPGELFF. CDR3 DNA sequence: TGTGCCAGCAGCTTGGAGGATCTGGGGGCGCCCGGGGAGCTGTTTTTT. Filled out from reference TRBV5-4 and TRBJ2-2, the complete variable domain reads ETGVTQSPTHLIKTRGQQVTLRCSSQSGHNTVSWYQQALGQGPQFIFQYYREEENGRGNFPPRFSGLQFPNYSSELNVNALELDDSALYLCASSLEDLGAPGELFFGEGSRLTVL.

This clonotype was detected only a few times. This rearrangement joins TRBV5-4 to TRBJ2-4; either TRBD1 or TRBD2 may supply D (6 bases each). CDR3 length equals 16 residues. The V and J ends lost 8 bases and 0 bases respectively, with 18 bases between them. Germline CDR1 is SGHNT and CDR2 is YYREEE (reference sequence). CDR3 nucleotides: TGTGCCAGTAAACAAGGGGGAGGATTAGCCAAAAACATTCAGTACTTC. Its translation: CASKQGGGLAKNIQYF.

This clonotype showed up many times. The chain links TRBV6-5 to TRBJ2-5, with 10 bases aligning to TRBD1. Per the germline V gene, CDR1 is MNHEY and CDR2 is SVGAGI. There are 14 residues in the CDR3. The V segment lost 6 bases and the J segment 4 bases; nucleotides outside the gene matches: 5. The CDR3 sequence: CASRWGQGRETQYF. DNA of the CDR3: TGTGCCAGCAGGTGGGGACAGGGGCGAGAGACCCAGTACTTC.

The chain combines TRBV27 with TRBJ1-1, with a tentative D call TRBD1 (5 bases). The CDR3 sequence is 13 residues long. Germline lookup yields CDR1 MNHEY and CDR2 SMNVEV (reference sequence). V dropped 5 bases and J dropped 2 bases, with 9 bases sitting between them. This CDR3 is CASSPTGNTEAFF. Here the CDR3 DNA reads TGTGCCAGCAGTCCCACAGGTAACACTGAAGCTTTCTTT.

This clonotype was detected many times. The chain employs TRBV28 and TRBJ2-4, with 7 bases fitting TRBD2. Germline assignment: CDR1 MDHEN and CDR2 SYDVKM. The CDR3 totals 16 residues. Trimming cost V 7 bases and J 7 bases; bases outside gene matches: 16. CDR3 DNA sequence: TGTGCCAGCAATCCCCGGCTAGCGGTCCCACGGAACATTCAGTACTTC. Its protein product is CASNPRLAVPRNIQYF.

This clonotype was recorded at least ten times. V gene TRBV3-1 combines with J gene TRBJ2-2, with D perhaps given as TRBD1 or TRBD2 (5 bases each). CDR3 length: 17 residues. CDR1 and CDR2 (germline): LGHDT, YNNKEL (reference sequence). V gave up 4 bases and J gave up 4 bases, with 19 bases separating them. CDR3 in DNA: TGTGCCAGCAGCCGAGGGACGGCCCTGGGGAGCACCGGGGAGCTGTTTTTT. As protein: CASSRGTALGSTGELFF.

This clonotype was seen at least ten times. The V gene is TRBV7-2, the J gene TRBJ2-5; perhaps D is TRBD1 or TRBD2 (5 bases each). The germline V gene encodes CDR1 SGHTA and CDR2 FQGNSA. Trimming pared 1 base from V and 5 bases from J, leaving 11 bases between. The CDR3 contains 14 residues. CDR3 coding DNA: TGTGCCAGCAGCTTAGGGGACCTTCGGGAGACCCAGTACTTC. Its translation is CASSLGDLRETQYF.

Ten or more counts support this clonotype. The chain joins TRBV6-2 or TRBV6-3 to TRBJ1-2; D unresolved. Per germline, CDR1 MNHEY and CDR2 SVGEGT. V was cut by 2 bases and J by 8 bases, with 9 bases left in between. This CDR3 has 12 amino acids. CDR3 in DNA: TGTGCCAGCAGTTACCGTGTGGGCGGCTACACCTTC. This codes for CASSYRVGGYTF.

This clonotype appeared many times. The chain joins TRBV6-5 to TRBJ2-7, with 8 bases that match TRBD1. Per germline, CDR1 MNHEY and CDR2 SVGAGI. The CDR3 runs to 13 residues. The J segment lost 4 bases and the V segment lost 8 bases, leaving 7 bases of the junction unmatched. The CDR3 region has the DNA TGTGCCAGCGGACAGGGTAATGGGTACGAGCAGTACTTC. Translating gives CASGQGNGYEQYF.